This T cell receptor (beta chain) was sequenced for a study of blood T cell repertoires in COVID-19. Background on the study: Italy, Spain and the United States were the sources of the convalescent and acute COVID-19 samples. The analysed material was cDNA or gDNA that came from T cells, B-cell-depleted T cells, or PBMCs.

Trimming took off 5 bases at V and 1 base at J, with 11 bases between the two ends. The CDR3 spans 14 residues. The V gene's germline CDR1 is SEHNR and CDR2 FQNEAQ (reference sequence). Here immunoSEQ multiplex PCR was the method, and the copy in TCRdb shows in-frame clones only, minus some. This sample has roughly 140,000 clones; approximately 86% occur once, and the top ten carry around 4.6%. The clonotype originates from a woman aged 55-69 years with active or convalescent COVID-19. Sequenced material: peripheral blood. This sequence joins TRBV7-9 and TRBJ1-1; possibly TRBD1 for D (5 bases). CDR3 amino acids: CASSAGMGNTEAFF. CDR3 sequence (DNA): TGTGCCAGCAGCGCAGGGATGGGGAACACTGAAGCTTTCTTT.